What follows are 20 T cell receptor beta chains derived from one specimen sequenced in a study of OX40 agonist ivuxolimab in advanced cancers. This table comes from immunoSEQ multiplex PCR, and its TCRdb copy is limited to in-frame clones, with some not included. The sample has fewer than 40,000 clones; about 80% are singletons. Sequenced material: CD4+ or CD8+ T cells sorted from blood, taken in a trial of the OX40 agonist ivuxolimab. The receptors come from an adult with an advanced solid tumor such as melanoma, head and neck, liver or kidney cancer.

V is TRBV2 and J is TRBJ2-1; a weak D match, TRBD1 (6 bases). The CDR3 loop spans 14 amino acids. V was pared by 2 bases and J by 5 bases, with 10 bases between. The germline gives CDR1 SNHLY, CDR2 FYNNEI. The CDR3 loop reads CASSEYGQNNEQFF. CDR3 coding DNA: TGTGCCAGCAGTGAATATGGACAGAACAATGAGCAGTTCTTC. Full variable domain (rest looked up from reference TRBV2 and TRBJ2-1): EPEVTQTPSHQVTQMGQEVILRCVPISNHLYFYWYRQILGQKVEFLVSFYNNEISEKSEIFDDQFSVERPDGSNFTLKIRSTKLEDSAMYFCASSEYGQNNEQFFGPGTRLTVL.

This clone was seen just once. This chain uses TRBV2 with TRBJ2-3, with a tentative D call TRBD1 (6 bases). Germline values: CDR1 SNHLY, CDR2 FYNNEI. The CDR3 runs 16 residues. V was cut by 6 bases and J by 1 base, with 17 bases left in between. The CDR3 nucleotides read TGTGCCAGCAGGAGGGGACAATTGGCTGGCACAGATACGCAGTATTTT. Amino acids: CASRRGQLAGTDTQYF.

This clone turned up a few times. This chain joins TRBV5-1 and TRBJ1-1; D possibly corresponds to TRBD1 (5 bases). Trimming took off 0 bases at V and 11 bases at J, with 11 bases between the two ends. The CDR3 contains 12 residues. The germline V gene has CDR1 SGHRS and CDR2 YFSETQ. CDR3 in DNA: TGCGCCAGCAGCTTGGGGGGCTTTCCGGCTTTCTTT. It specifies CASSLGGFPAFF. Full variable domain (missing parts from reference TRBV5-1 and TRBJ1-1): KAGVTQTPRYLIKTRGQQVTLSCSPISGHRSVSWYQQTPGQGLQFLFEYFSETQRNKGNFPGRFSGRQFSNSRSEMNVSTLELGDSALYLCASSLGGFPAFFGQGTRLTVV.

Written as DNA, the CDR3 is TGCGCCAGCAGCTTAAACGGGGGTAATGAAAAACTGTTTTTT. Amino acids: CASSLNGGNEKLFF. The chain uses TRBV5-1 and TRBJ1-4, with D perhaps TRBD1 (5 bases). Trimming took off 2 bases at V and 4 bases at J, with 9 bases between the two ends. Germline values: CDR1 SGHRS, CDR2 YFSETQ. The CDR3 sequence is 14 residues long.

The CDR3 DNA reads as TGTGCCAGCAGCTCCTACGCTGGGGGCTACACCTTC. Its translation: CASSSYAGGYTF. V is TRBV5-5 and J is TRBJ1-2; D unclear. This CDR3 is 12 amino acids long. Germline CDR1 and CDR2: SGHKS and YYEKEE (reference sequence). V lost 3 bases, J lost 8 bases, and 11 bases lay in between.

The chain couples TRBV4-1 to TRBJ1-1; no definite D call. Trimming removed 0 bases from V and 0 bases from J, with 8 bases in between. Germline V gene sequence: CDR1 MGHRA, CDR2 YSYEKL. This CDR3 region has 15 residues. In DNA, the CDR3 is TGCGCCAGCAGCCAAGAGACGAGCATGAACACTGAAGCTTTCTTT. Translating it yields CASSQETSMNTEAFF.

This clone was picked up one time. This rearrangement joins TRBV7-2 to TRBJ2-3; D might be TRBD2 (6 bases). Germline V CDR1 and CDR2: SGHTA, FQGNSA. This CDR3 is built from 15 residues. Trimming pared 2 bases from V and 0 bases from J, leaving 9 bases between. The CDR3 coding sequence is TGTGCCAGCAGCTTAAGAGGACTAAGCACAGATACGCAGTATTTT. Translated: CASSLRGLSTDTQYF.

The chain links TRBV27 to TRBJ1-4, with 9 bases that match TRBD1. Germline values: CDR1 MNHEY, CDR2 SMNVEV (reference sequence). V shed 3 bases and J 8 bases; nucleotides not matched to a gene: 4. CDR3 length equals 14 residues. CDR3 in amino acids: CASSFRQGGEKLFF. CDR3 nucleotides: TGTGCCAGCAGTTTCCGACAGGGGGGAGAAAAACTGTTTTTT.

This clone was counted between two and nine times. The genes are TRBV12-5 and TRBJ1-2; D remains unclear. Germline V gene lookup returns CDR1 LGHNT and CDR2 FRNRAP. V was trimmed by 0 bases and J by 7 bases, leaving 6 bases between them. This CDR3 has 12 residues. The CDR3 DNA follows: TGTGCTAGTGGTTTGGTACTGAGTGGCTACACCTTC. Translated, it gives CASGLVLSGYTF.

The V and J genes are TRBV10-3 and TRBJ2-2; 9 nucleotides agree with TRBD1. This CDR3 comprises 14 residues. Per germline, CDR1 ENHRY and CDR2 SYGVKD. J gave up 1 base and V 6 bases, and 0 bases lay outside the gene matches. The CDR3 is CAIRGQGNTGELFF. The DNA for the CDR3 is TGTGCCATCAGGGGACAGGGGAACACCGGGGAGCTGTTTTTT.

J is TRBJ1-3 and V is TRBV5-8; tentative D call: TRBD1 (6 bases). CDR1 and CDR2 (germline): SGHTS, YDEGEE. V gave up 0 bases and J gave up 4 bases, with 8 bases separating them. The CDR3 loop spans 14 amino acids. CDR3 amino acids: CASSLGQEGNTIYF. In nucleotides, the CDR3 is TGTGCCAGCAGCTTGGGACAGGAGGGAAACACCATATATTTT. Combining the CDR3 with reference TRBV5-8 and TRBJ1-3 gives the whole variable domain EAGVTQSPTHLIKTRGQQATLRCSPISGHTSVYWYQQALGLGLQFLLWYDEGEERNRGNFPPRFSGRQFPNYSSELNVNALELEDSALYLCASSLGQEGNTIYFGEGSWLTVV.

The CDR3 loop is CASSLAGRQGRGNTIYF. CDR3 in DNA: TGTGCCAGCAGCTTGGCCGGGCGGCAGGGGAGAGGAAACACCATATATTTT. The chain is built from TRBV5-5 and TRBJ1-3; perhaps TRBD1 as D (6 bases). V was pared by 0 bases and J by 4 bases, with 17 bases between. Germline CDR1 SGHKS, CDR2 YYEKEE (reference sequence). CDR3 size: 17 residues.

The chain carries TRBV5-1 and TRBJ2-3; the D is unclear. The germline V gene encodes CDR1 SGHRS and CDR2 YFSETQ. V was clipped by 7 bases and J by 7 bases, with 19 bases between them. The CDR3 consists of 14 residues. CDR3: CASRPMGSSNTQYF. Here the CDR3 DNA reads TGCGCCAGCCGCCCCATGGGCTCTTCAAATACGCAGTATTTT.

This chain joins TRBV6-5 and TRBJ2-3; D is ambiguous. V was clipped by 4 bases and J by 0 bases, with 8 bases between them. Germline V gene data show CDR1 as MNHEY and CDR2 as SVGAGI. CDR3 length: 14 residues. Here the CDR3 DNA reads TGTGCCAGCAGTTTCGGGCCGAGCACAGATACGCAGTATTTT. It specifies CASSFGPSTDTQYF.

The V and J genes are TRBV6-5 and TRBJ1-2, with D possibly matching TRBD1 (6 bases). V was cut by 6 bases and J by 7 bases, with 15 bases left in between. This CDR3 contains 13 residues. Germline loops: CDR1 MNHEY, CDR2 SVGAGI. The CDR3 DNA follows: TGTGCCAGCAGCCCGACAGGAGCCGGTGGCTACACCTTC. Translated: CASSPTGAGGYTF.

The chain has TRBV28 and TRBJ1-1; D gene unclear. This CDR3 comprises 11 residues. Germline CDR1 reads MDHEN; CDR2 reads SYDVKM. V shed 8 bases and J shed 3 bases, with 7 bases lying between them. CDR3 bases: TGTGCCAGCGGGAGGTACACTGAAGCTTTCTTT. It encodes CASGRYTEAFF.

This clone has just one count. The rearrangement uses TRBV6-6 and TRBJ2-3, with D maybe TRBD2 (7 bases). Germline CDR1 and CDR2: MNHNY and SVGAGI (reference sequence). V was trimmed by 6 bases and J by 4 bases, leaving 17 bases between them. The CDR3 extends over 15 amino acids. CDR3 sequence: CASSRRGGWSDTQYF. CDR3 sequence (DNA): TGTGCCAGCAGCCGGAGGGGGGGCTGGTCAGATACGCAGTATTTT.

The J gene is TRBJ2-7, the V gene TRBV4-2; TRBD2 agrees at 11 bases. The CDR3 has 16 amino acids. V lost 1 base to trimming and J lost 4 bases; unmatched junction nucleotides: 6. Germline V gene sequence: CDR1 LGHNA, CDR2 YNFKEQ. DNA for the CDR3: TGTGCCAGCAGCCAAGTAGCGGGGGGGCCAGTTTACGAGCAGTACTTC. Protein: CASSQVAGGPVYEQYF.

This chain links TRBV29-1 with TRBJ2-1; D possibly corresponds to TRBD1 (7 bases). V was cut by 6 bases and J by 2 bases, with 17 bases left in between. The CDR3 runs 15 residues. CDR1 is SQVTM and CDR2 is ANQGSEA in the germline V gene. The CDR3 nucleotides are TGCAGCGTGCGGGGACAGACATCACCCTACAATGAGCAGTTCTTC. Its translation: CSVRGQTSPYNEQFF.

CDR3 nucleotide sequence: TGTGCCAGCTCACCAAACAGTAACACTGAAGCTTTCTTT. Translation gives CASSPNSNTEAFF. V gene TRBV18 combines with J gene TRBJ1-1; D uncertain. The germline gives CDR1 KGHSH, CDR2 LQKENI. This CDR3 comprises 13 residues. V was trimmed by 2 bases and J by 2 bases, leaving 6 bases between them.